The rows below give T cell receptor beta chains drawn from one sample of a study of human T cells and chemical hapten exposure. TCRdb independently ran MiXCR on the RACE reads; one entry per CDR3 protein. The repertoire consists of about 90,000 distinct CDR3 sequences, with 9.5% to 13% occurring once and the leading ten covering approximately 1%. Specimen: whole blood, collected in connection with sensitization to the hapten diphenylcyclopropenone (DPC). These receptors all stem from a woman in her thirties with alopecia areata. Some clones in this sample may be carry-over from other donors' samples. CDR3s include the opening cysteine and the closing phenylalanine or tryptophan. A D gene is named only where the DNA matches it firmly. Clone size is shown for a subset of rows, as once, few, many or a class of expanded clone.

TRBJ2-3,many,TRBV12-3/TRBV12-4,TRBD2,TGTGCCAGCAGTTTTTCGGAGACTAGCGACCAGTATTTT,CASSFSETSDQYF
TRBJ2-3,many,TRBV6-6,.,TGTGCCAGCAGTCTCACAGATACGCAGTATTTT,CASSLTDTQYF
TRBJ1-4,.,TRBV7-7,TRBD1,TGTGCTAGCAGCCCGTCAACAGGGGTTTGGGAAAAACTGTTTTTT,CASSPSTGVWEKLFF
TRBJ1-6,many,TRBV11-2,.,TGTGCCAGCACCCCCGGGCCCAACTATAATTCACCCCTCCACTTT,CASTPGPNYNSPLHF
TRBJ2-6,many,TRBV28,.,TGTGCCAGCAGTTTAAGACTCCTGAGCTCTGGGGCCAACGTCCTGACTTTC,CASSLRLLSSGANVLTF
TRBJ1-2,many,TRBV6-2/TRBV6-3,TRBD1,TGTGCCAGCAGCCAACAGGGGAACTATGGCTACACCTTC,CASSQQGNYGYTF
TRBJ2-6,.,TRBV5-1,.,TGCGCCAGCAGCTCCGGTGATCCTGGGGCCAACGTCCTGACTTTC,CASSSGDPGANVLTF
TRBJ1-1,few,TRBV18,.,TGTGCCAGCTCACCATTCGGAACGGAAGCTTTCTTT,CASSPFGTEAFF
TRBJ1-6,many,TRBV30,.,TGTGCCTGGAGTGTACCCCTCACTCAGGGAAATTCACCCCTCCACTTT,CAWSVPLTQGNSPLHF
TRBJ2-7,.,TRBV27,.,TGTGCCAGCAGTTTCTCGAGCTCCTACGAGCAGTACTTC,CASSFSSSYEQYF
TRBJ2-7,many,TRBV20-1,.,TGCAGTGCTAGAGATCCACCCCACGACAGTACCGAGCAGTACTTC,CSARDPPHDSTEQYF
TRBJ1-2,few,TRBV20-1,.,TGCAGTGCTAGAGGTGCAGATAACTATGGCTACACCTTC,CSARGADNYGYTF
TRBJ1-2,.,TRBV28,TRBD1,TGTGCCAGCAGTAACCTAGACAGGGAAGGCTACACCTTC,CASSNLDREGYTF
TRBJ2-1,many,TRBV10-1,.,TGCGCCAGCAGTCTGGACAGCAGCTCCTACAATGAGCAGTTCTTC,CASSLDSSSYNEQFF
TRBJ1-2,few,TRBV12-3/TRBV12-4,.,TGTGCCAGCAGTTTTGAAGTAGGGCTCATTATTAACTATGGCTACACCTTC,CASSFEVGLIINYGYTF
TRBJ1-6,many,TRBV10-2,.,TGCGCCAGCAGTGACAGGGAGAGATCACCCCTCCACTTT,CASSDRERSPLHF
TRBJ2-7,.,TRBV18,.,TGTGCCAGCTCACCACCGGTAATACAGGTCCTAGAGTACTTC,CASSPPVIQVLEYF
TRBJ2-1,.,TRBV11-1,.,TGTGCCATCACCAAGGACGCGGATGAGCAGTTCTTC,CAITKDADEQFF